A single sample gave rise to the 15 T cell receptor beta chains below, sequenced in a study of T cell changes during pregnancy in multiple sclerosis. Sequencing used immunoSEQ multiplex PCR; TCRdb keeps in-frame clones, though not all of them. The sample lists over 50,000 clones; roughly 90% were seen once. Source: peripheral blood, taken in the first trimester of pregnancy. All receptors come from a female donor with multiple sclerosis, enrolled in a pregnancy study.

The V and J genes are TRBV7-2 and TRBJ2-6; TRBD1 aligns across 7 bases. Losses at the gene ends were 3 bases for V and 3 bases for J; bases not matched to a gene: 8. This CDR3 comprises 17 residues. Germline V gives CDR1 SGHTA, CDR2 FQGNSA. The CDR3 region has the DNA TGTGCCAGCAGCTTTGCAGGGGGTACGTTTGGGGCCAACGTCCTGACTTTC. Translated: CASSFAGGTFGANVLTF.

The chain has TRBV5-1 and TRBJ2-1, with 7 bases identical to TRBD1. Germline V CDR1 and CDR2: SGHRS, YFSETQ. The J segment lost 0 bases and the V segment lost 3 bases, leaving 3 bases of the junction unmatched. The CDR3 extends over 15 amino acids. CDR3 loop: CASSSGTVSYNEQFF. The CDR3 DNA reads TGCGCCAGCAGCTCGGGGACAGTCTCCTACAATGAGCAGTTCTTC.

V is TRBV30 and J is TRBJ2-5, with D hard to call. The V gene lost 4 bases and the J gene lost 2 bases, with 5 bases spanning the gap. The CDR3 contains 11 residues. From germline, CDR1 is GTSNPN and CDR2 SVGIG (reference sequence). Written as DNA, the CDR3 is TGTGCCTGGAAAGAGCAAGAGACCCAGTACTTC. This encodes CAWKEQETQYF.

The chain couples TRBV29-1 to TRBJ1-2; maybe TRBD1 (5 bases). The germline gives CDR1 SQVTM, CDR2 ANQGSEA. Trimming cost V 4 bases and J 10 bases, with 19 bases left between them. The CDR3 runs 13 residues. The CDR3 bases are TGCAGCGTTGTCATGGGGGGAGGACGGGACTACACCTTC. The encoded protein is CSVVMGGGRDYTF.

The chain links TRBV5-6 to TRBJ2-2; 7 positions agree with TRBD2. The CDR3 is 15 amino acids. Trimming removed 4 bases from V and 1 base from J; junction bases left unmatched: 4. Germline V lookup: CDR1 SGHDT, CDR2 YYEEEE. This CDR3 reads CASSPLAENTGELFF. The CDR3 nucleotides read TGTGCCAGCAGCCCTCTAGCGGAGAACACCGGGGAGCTGTTTTTT.

The V call is TRBV12-5, the J call TRBJ1-1; D not resolved. CDR3 size: 14 residues. Germline CDR1 LGHNT, CDR2 FRNRAP. Trimming took 1 base from V and 1 from J, leaving 7 bases between them. The CDR3 DNA reads TGTGCTAGTGGTTTGGGGCAGAAGAACACTGAAGCTTTCTTT. This translates into CASGLGQKNTEAFF.

The rearrangement uses TRBV5-5 and TRBJ1-4; TRBD1 agrees at 11 bases. The V gene end was trimmed by 7 bases and the J gene end by 8 bases; junction bases not matched to a gene: 7. CDR3 length: 14 residues. Germline CDR1 SGHKS, CDR2 YYEKEE (reference sequence). In DNA form, the CDR3 reads TGTGCCAGCGCCGGACAGGGGGCGCGGGAAAAACTGTTTTTT. Its translation: CASAGQGAREKLFF. The full variable domain, with the rest looked up from reference TRBV5-5 and TRBJ1-4, is DAGVTQSPTHLIKTRGQQVTLRCSPISGHKSVSWYQQVLGQGPQFIFQYYEKEERGRGNFPDRFSARQFPNYSSELNVNALLLGDSALYLCASAGQGAREKLFFGSGTQLSVL.

The chain carries TRBV7-9 and TRBJ2-5; tentatively, D is TRBD1 (5 bases). The CDR3 loop spans 13 amino acids. Deletions cut 8 bases from V and 2 bases from J, with 12 bases between. Germline values: CDR1 SEHNR, CDR2 FQNEAQ (reference sequence). DNA for the CDR3: TGTGCCAGCGAATCGACAGAACAAGAGACCCAGTACTTC. Protein: CASESTEQETQYF.

V gene TRBV6-5 combines with J gene TRBJ2-7, with D possibly being TRBD1 (7 bases). The length of the CDR3 is 13 residues. The V gene lost 2 bases and the J gene lost 8 bases, with 13 bases spanning the gap. From germline, CDR1 is MNHEY and CDR2 SVGAGI. DNA for the CDR3: TGTGCCAGCAGTTACCGGGAGACAGGGCAGCAGTACTTC. This codes for CASSYRETGQQYF.

This chain connects TRBV5-4 to TRBJ2-1; the match to TRBD2 covers 9 bases. The CDR3 sequence is 15 residues long. The germline V gene has CDR1 SGHNT and CDR2 YYREEE (reference sequence). Germline trimming cut 4 bases from V and 7 bases from J; bases unmatched to any gene: 9. CDR3 region: CASSPPQREVNEQFF. CDR3 coding DNA: TGTGCCAGCAGCCCCCCGCAGCGGGAGGTAAATGAGCAGTTCTTC.

CDR3 region: CASSRNSGTSGRGGETQYF. For the CDR3, the DNA is TGCGCCAGCAGCCGGAACTCCGGGACTAGCGGGAGGGGGGGGGAGACCCAGTACTTC. The gene calls are TRBV5-1 and TRBJ2-5; 16 nucleotides line up with TRBD2. J gave up 5 bases and V 4 bases, and 14 bases lay outside the gene matches. The germline gives CDR1 SGHRS, CDR2 YFSETQ. The CDR3 runs 19 residues.

The rearrangement links TRBV5-4 to TRBJ2-5; maybe TRBD1 (5 bases). CDR1 is SGHNT, CDR2 YYREEE, per germline (reference sequence). This CDR3 contains 14 residues. V lost 0 bases to trimming and J lost 3 bases, with 9 bases between them. The CDR3 DNA reads as TGTGCCAGCAGCTTGGTAACGGACAAAGAGACCCAGTACTTC. Its translation is CASSLVTDKETQYF.

The chain couples TRBV19 to TRBJ1-1; D not resolved. V gave up 5 bases and J gave up 0 bases, with 13 bases separating them. CDR1 and CDR2 from the germline V gene are LNHDA and SQIVND (reference sequence). The CDR3 spans 15 residues. The CDR3 DNA reads TGTGCCAGTAGTGTCCCGGGTGCATTGAACACTGAAGCTTTCTTT. Translation: CASSVPGALNTEAFF.

The chain combines TRBV4-1 with TRBJ2-1; no clear D gene. The CDR3 length is 12 residues. V was clipped by 4 bases and J by 8 bases, with 9 bases between them. Germline V gene sequence: CDR1 MGHRA, CDR2 YSYEKL. CDR3 sequence (DNA): TGCGCCAGCAGCCTAAGCCCCCATGAGCAGTTCTTC. This codes for CASSLSPHEQFF.

This chain joins TRBV4-1 and TRBJ2-2; 9 positions match TRBD1. V lost 3 bases to trimming and J lost 5 bases; unmatched junction nucleotides: 7. Germline CDR1 MGHRA, CDR2 YSYEKL. The CDR3 sequence is 16 residues long. The CDR3 loop reads CASSQLDRGLTGELFF. The CDR3, as DNA: TGCGCCAGCAGCCAGCTGGACAGGGGTTTAACCGGGGAGCTGTTTTTT.